This TCR beta chain was documented in a study of T cell repertoires in cytomegalovirus infection (dated by TCRdb to about 2019). Regarding the research as a whole: The peptide stimulations were aimed at well-studied HLA-B-restricted epitopes as well as recently identified HLA-C-restricted CMV epitopes, whose presentation resists viral immunomodulation. Because public TCR beta signatures pointed to carriage of CMV infection together with the matching HLA type, the HLA type of each donor mattered for the analysis.

Read against the paper, the sample's treatment or condition label means: in vitro stimulation with specific CMV peptide epitopes to enrich CMV-specific T cells. Turning to this clonotype: Its antigen remains unidentified. No much larger clonotype is one base removed from it; base qualities were not supplied.

The full study reports these points: In both this cohort and an independent 352-donor cohort, the cumulative frequency of public TCR beta family members distinguished carriers of CMV infection plus the relevant HLA type. The ex vivo response was dominated by HLA-C-restricted CMV-specific TCR beta clonotypes, and the single most frequent clonotype in two of eight donors was supplied by these HLA-C-restricted clonotypes.

Sequenced on an Illumina HiSeq 1500. TCRdb reran the public reads through fastp at Q25 and MiXCR, keeping productive beta chains. CDR3 protein duplicates are merged, each entry listing the most common genes and DNA. For this sample there are about 160,000 distinct CDR3 sequences; about a fifth appear just once. The ten largest make up roughly 25% of the sample. V is trimmed back by 4 bases and J by 1 base, and the junction contains 5 bases that no gene match accounts for. Reading the germline V gene gives CDR1 SGHTA and CDR2 FQGNSA. Including the terminal cysteine and phenylalanine, the CDR3 comprises 15 residues. CDR3 DNA is the only sequence kept; it has 45 bases, read in frame from the first base.

The V gene is TRBV7-2 and the J gene is TRBJ1-1; 8 bases in the middle match TRBD1. The material was CD8+ T cells from cultured PBMCs, obtained from culture after CMV antigen stimulation. The receptor's source is a human donor in good health (CMV status not recorded). Some clones in this sample may be carry-over from other donors' samples. The DNA sequence is as follows: TGTGCCAGCAGCTCCCCAGGGGGCGCGAACACTGAAGCTTTCTTT. Its translation is CASSSPGGANTEAFF.